The 13 T cell receptor beta chains below all came from one sample that was sequenced in a study of identical twins. TCRdb passed the 5' RACE reads through MiXCR, listing each CDR3 protein once. The sample consists of about 1.7 million distinct CDR3 sequences, 25% to 35% of them appearing once. Sequencing input: cord blood. These receptors were taken from a newborn girl in good health.

Only a few counts were recorded for this clonotype. The CDR3 reads CASSLPIQGGYTF. CDR3 nucleotides: TGTGCCAGCAGCCTACCCATACAGGGTGGCTACACCTTC. The chain is built from TRBV11-2 and TRBJ1-2; possible D gene TRBD1, 6 bases. The V end was cut by 5 bases, the J end by 7 bases, with 14 bases between. Germline V CDR1 and CDR2: SGHAT, FQNNGV. There are 13 residues in the CDR3.

This clonotype was observed at least ten times. The chain joins TRBV4-1 to TRBJ2-1; 7 nucleotides match TRBD1. Losses at the gene ends were 1 base for V and 5 bases for J; bases not matched to a gene: 2. Germline V lookup: CDR1 MGHRA, CDR2 YSYEKL. This CDR3 is built from 14 residues. The CDR3 region is CASSQGDRNNEQFF. In DNA, the CDR3 is TGCGCCAGCAGCCAAGGGGACAGAAACAATGAGCAGTTCTTC.

This chain uses TRBV18 with TRBJ1-4, with unresolved D. Trimming left V 4 bases short and J 0 bases short, with 12 bases between. Germline CDR1 is KGHSH and CDR2 is LQKENI. The CDR3 runs to 16 residues. CDR3 protein: CASSRGRLATNEKLFF. The DNA of the CDR3 is TGTGCCAGCTCACGCGGACGGCTCGCAACTAATGAAAAACTGTTTTTT. The complete variable domain, with remaining parts taken from reference TRBV18 and TRBJ1-4, reads NAGVMQNPRHLVRRRGQEARLRCSPMKGHSHVYWYRQLPEEGLKFMVYLQKENIIDESGMPKERFSAEFPKEGPSILRIQQVVRGDSAAYFCASSRGRLATNEKLFFGSGTQLSVL.

This clonotype showed up just once. A much more abundant neighbour one base away suggests this may be a read error. The rearrangement uses TRBV10-3 and TRBJ2-5, with D tentatively TRBD2 (5 bases). Germline lookup yields CDR1 ENHRY and CDR2 SYGVKD. This CDR3 is 13 amino acids long. The CDR3: CASSAGNQETQYF. CDR3 in DNA: TGTGCCAGCAGTGCCGGGAACCAAGAGACCCAGTACTTC.

This clonotype was seen a few times. The chain carries TRBV21-1 and TRBJ2-1; the table gives TRBD2 as D, unverified against the DNA. TRBV21-1 is a documented pseudogene. CDR3 length equals 15 residues. The CDR3 sequence: CASSDPSGFANEQFF. The CDR3 DNA sequence: TGTGCCAGCAGCGACCCCAGCGGGTTTGCCAATGAGCAGTTCTTC.

This clonotype has just one count. In nucleotides, the CDR3 is TGCAGTGCTACTCTTTCCGGGACAGGGCTTCAGCCCCAGCATTTT. It yields the protein CSATLSGTGLQPQHF. The chain recombines TRBV20-1 with TRBJ1-5; 9 bases line up with TRBD1. The V gene's germline CDR1 is DFQATT and CDR2 SNEGSKA (reference sequence). Trimming removed 4 bases from V and 6 bases from J; junction bases left unmatched: 10. The CDR3 runs to 15 residues.

This clonotype was counted many times. The chain joins TRBV10-3 to TRBJ1-5; the D gene is possibly TRBD1 (5 bases). This CDR3 comprises 15 residues. CDR1 and CDR2 (germline): ENHRY, SYGVKD. V dropped 3 bases and J dropped 1 base, with 10 bases sitting between them. CDR3 DNA sequence: TGTGCCATCAGTGAAACTTGGGACAGCAATCAGCCCCAGCATTTT. Its protein is CAISETWDSNQPQHF.

This clonotype was seen more than once but under ten times. This sequence joins TRBV6-2 or TRBV6-3 and TRBJ2-3, with D hard to call. Trimming cost V 8 bases and J 3 bases, with 15 bases left between them. The CDR3 is 14 amino acids. Per germline, CDR1 MNHEY and CDR2 SVGEGT. The CDR3: CASALEALTDTQYF. The DNA for the CDR3 is TGTGCCAGCGCCCTAGAGGCTCTAACAGATACGCAGTATTTT.

Many counts were recorded for this clonotype. The gene calls are TRBV4-2 and TRBJ1-2; tentatively, D is TRBD1 (6 bases). Germline values: CDR1 LGHNA, CDR2 YNFKEQ. Trimming removed 0 bases at V and 6 bases at J, with 11 bases between. The CDR3 spans 14 residues. The CDR3 region is CASSQDSQGNGYTF. For the CDR3, the DNA is TGTGCCAGCAGCCAAGATAGCCAGGGGAATGGCTACACCTTC.

The chain links TRBV7-9 to TRBJ1-1; D may be TRBD1 (5 bases). Germline loops: CDR1 SEHNR, CDR2 FQNEAQ (reference sequence). This CDR3 is 16 amino acids long. Trimming cost V 8 bases and J 0 bases, with 19 bases left between them. CDR3 loop: CASGSGTATLNTEAFF. For the CDR3, the DNA is TGTGCCAGCGGTTCCGGGACCGCCACCTTGAACACTGAAGCTTTCTTT.

The rearrangement links TRBV7-2 to TRBJ2-1; TRBD2 is a possible D gene (6 bases). The DNA end is more similar to TRBJ2-7, so the J call may be wrong. The CDR3 spans 14 residues. Germline V lookup: CDR1 SGHTA, CDR2 FQGNSA. CDR3 nucleotides: TGTGCCAGCAAACGGCTAGCGTCCTACAATGAGCAGTACTTC. This translates into CASKRLASYNEQYF.

This clonotype has a single count. The gene calls are TRBV4-1 and TRBJ1-2, with D hard to call. The germline V gene has CDR1 MGHRA and CDR2 YSYEKL. The CDR3 has 16 residues. V lost 0 bases and J 7 bases, leaving 18 bases between the germline ends. CDR3 sequence: CASSQESPTRVGGYTF. CDR3 nucleotide sequence: TGCGCCAGCAGCCAAGAAAGTCCAACCCGGGTGGGTGGCTACACCTTC.

This clonotype was counted many times. V and J are TRBV12-3 or TRBV12-4 and TRBJ2-3; D not resolved. Between the trimmed V and J ends, which lost 4 bases and 5 bases, there was a span of 10 bases. The CDR3 runs to 13 residues. CDR3 protein: CASSWGSRDTQYF. CDR3 nucleotides: TGTGCCAGCAGTTGGGGTAGCCGAGATACGCAGTATTTT.